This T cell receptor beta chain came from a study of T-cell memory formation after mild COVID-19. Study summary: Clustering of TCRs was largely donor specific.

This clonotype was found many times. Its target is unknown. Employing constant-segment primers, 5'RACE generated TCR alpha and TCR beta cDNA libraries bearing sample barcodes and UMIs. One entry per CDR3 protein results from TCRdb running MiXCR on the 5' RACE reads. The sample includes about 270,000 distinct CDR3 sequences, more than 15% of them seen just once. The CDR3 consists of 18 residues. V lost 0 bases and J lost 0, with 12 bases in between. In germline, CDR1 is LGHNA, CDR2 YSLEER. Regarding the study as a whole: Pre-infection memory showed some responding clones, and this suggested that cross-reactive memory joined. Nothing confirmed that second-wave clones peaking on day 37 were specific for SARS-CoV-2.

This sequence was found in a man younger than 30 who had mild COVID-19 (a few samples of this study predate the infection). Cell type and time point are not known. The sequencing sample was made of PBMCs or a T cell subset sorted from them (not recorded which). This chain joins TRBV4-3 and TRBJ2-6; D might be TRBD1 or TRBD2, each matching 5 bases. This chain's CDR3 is CASSQDQKGPSGANVLTF. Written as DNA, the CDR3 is TGCGCCAGCAGCCAAGATCAGAAGGGACCCTCTGGGGCCAACGTCCTGACTTTC.